Each of the 7 T cell receptor beta chains below was sequenced from the same sample in a study of blood T cell repertoires in COVID-19. The repertoire was sequenced with immunoSEQ multiplex PCR; TCRdb's copy has only in-frame clones and lacks some. Of about 150,000 clones in the sample, under 90% are singletons; the top ten hold under 0.75%. The sequenced sample consisted of peripheral blood. These receptors originate from a man between 60 and 70 years old with acute or convalescent COVID-19.

The genes are TRBV2 and TRBJ1-6; D remains unclear. Germline-derived CDR1 and CDR2 are SNHLY and FYNNEI. This CDR3 comprises 13 residues. V gave up 7 bases and J gave up 9 bases, with 13 bases separating them. In nucleotides, the CDR3 is TGTGCCAGCAACGGAGGGCAGAGTTCACCCCTCCACTTT. Its translation: CASNGGQSSPLHF.

A word on this clone: Other DNA sequences in this sample translate to the same CDR3. The chain combines TRBV20-1 with TRBJ2-1; D possibly corresponds to TRBD2 (5 bases). The V end lost 1 base, the J end lost 7 bases, and 5 bases lay between the germline ends. Germline V gene data show CDR1 as DFQATT and CDR2 as SNEGSKA (reference sequence). This CDR3 region has 11 residues. CDR3 nucleotides: TGCAGTGCTAGAGGAGGGAATGAGCAGTTCTTC. Its translation: CSARGGNEQFF.

V gene TRBV9 combines with J gene TRBJ2-3; perhaps TRBD2 as D (5 bases). This CDR3 has 17 amino acids. CDR1 and CDR2 (germline): SGDLS, YYNGEE. Trimming removed 4 bases at V and 0 bases at J, with 18 bases between. The CDR3 loop reads CASSPTGNTLSTDTQYF. CDR3 DNA sequence: TGTGCCAGCAGCCCCACGGGGAACACCCTTAGCACAGATACGCAGTATTTT.

The chain couples TRBV24-1 to TRBJ2-3, with TRBD1 identical over 12 bases. From germline, CDR1 is KGHDR and CDR2 SFDVKD. J was trimmed by 4 bases and V by 4 bases; bases with no gene match: 5. The CDR3 is made up of 16 amino acids. In nucleotides, the CDR3 is TGTGCCACCAGTGACCCGGGACAGGGGGCCGCAGATACGCAGTATTTT. Its translation is CATSDPGQGAADTQYF.

The chain recombines TRBV4-2 with TRBJ1-2; possibly TRBD1 for D (5 bases). The CDR3 extends over 15 amino acids. Trimming removed 2 bases at V and 3 bases at J, with 13 bases between. The germline V gene encodes CDR1 LGHNA and CDR2 YNFKEQ. The CDR3 sequence is CASSQWGDSDYGYTF. In DNA, the CDR3 is TGTGCCAGCAGCCAATGGGGGGACTCGGACTATGGCTACACCTTC.

The chain uses TRBV6-4 and TRBJ1-6; 7 nucleotides match TRBD1. Germline V gene sequence: CDR1 MRHNA, CDR2 SNTAGT. The CDR3 contains 18 residues. V shed 3 bases and J 6 bases; nucleotides not matched to a gene: 14. The CDR3 sequence is CASSDLGEGTVGNSPLHF. The DNA of the CDR3 is TGTGCCAGCAGTGATTTGGGTGAGGGGACAGTCGGTAATTCACCCCTCCACTTT.

This clone was counted only a few times. The CDR3 spells CASSVDGGLNTEAFF. The CDR3 nucleotides read TGTGCCAGCAGCGTAGACGGGGGGCTGAACACTGAAGCTTTCTTT. The rearrangement uses TRBV9 and TRBJ1-1, with D perhaps TRBD1 (6 bases). Per the germline V gene, CDR1 is SGDLS and CDR2 is YYNGEE. The CDR3 length is 15 residues. Trimming cost V 0 bases and J 0 bases, with 9 bases left between them.